These T cell receptor beta chains were read from a single sample in a study of T-cell memory formation after mild COVID-19. TCRdb re-derived calls from the 5' RACE reads in MiXCR, one entry per CDR3 protein. The data contain about 250,000 distinct CDR3 sequences, around 17% of them seen just once; the ten biggest clones take up 3% to 4.5%. The specimen was PBMCs or a T cell subset sorted from them (not recorded which). The source of these receptors is a man aged 18 to 29 who had mild COVID-19 (a few samples of this study predate the infection). Cell type and time point are not known. The CDR3 runs from the conserved cysteine through the conserved F or W. Fields, in order: clone size, V gene, J gene, D gene, CDR3 protein, CDR3 DNA. D genes are given only for firm matches. Expanded clones are given a class, and other clones once, few, many or no size at all.

many	TRBV6-5	TRBJ2-7	.	CASSRAGRSSYEQYF	TGTGCCAGCAGCCGGGCTGGACGGAGCTCCTACGAGCAGTACTTC
many	TRBV5-1	TRBJ2-3	.	CASSLPELTGTDTQYF	TGCGCCAGCAGCTTGCCGGAACTTACGGGCACAGATACGCAGTATTTT
.	TRBV11-2	TRBJ1-2	.	CASTTGGGYTF	TGTGCCAGCACCACAGGAGGTGGCTACACCTTC
.	TRBV19	TRBJ1-5	TRBD1	CASTSRQGAHQPQHF	TGTGCCAGTACCTCACGACAGGGGGCCCATCAGCCCCAGCATTTT
few	TRBV18	TRBJ2-7	TRBD1	CASSLGTAYEQYF	TGTGCCAGCTCACTCGGGACAGCCTACGAGCAGTACTTC
few	TRBV7-2	TRBJ2-2	.	CASSLRFGSGTGELFF	TGTGCCAGCAGCTTAAGATTCGGTAGTGGGACCGGGGAGCTGTTTTTT
few	TRBV5-1	TRBJ2-3	TRBD1	CASSLVTGVPDTQYF	TGCGCCAGCAGCTTAGTCACAGGGGTCCCAGATACGCAGTATTTT
many	TRBV12-3/TRBV12-4	TRBJ2-6	.	CASSWGSSGANVLTF	TGTGCCAGCAGTTGGGGTAGCTCTGGGGCCAACGTCCTGACTTTC
few	TRBV5-1	TRBJ2-1	.	CASSPRVGAYNEQFF	TGCGCCAGCAGCCCGCGAGTCGGGGCCTACAATGAGCAGTTCTTC
.	TRBV6-6	TRBJ1-5	.	CASSPGEGHSNQPQHF	TGTGCCAGCAGCCCGGGTGAGGGACATAGCAATCAGCCCCAGCATTTT
.	TRBV20-1	TRBJ1-2	TRBD1	CSAPPPRQGANYGYTF	TGCAGTGCCCCGCCCCCCCGACAGGGGGCAAATTATGGCTACACCTTC
.	TRBV7-3	TRBJ2-3	TRBD1	CASSSQGQSDTQYF	TGTGCCAGCAGCTCACAGGGACAGTCAGATACGCAGTATTTT
.	TRBV7-9	TRBJ2-3	TRBD1	CASSPAGTVTDTQYF	TGTGCCAGCAGCCCCGCCGGGACAGTCACAGATACGCAGTATTTT
.	TRBV5-5	TRBJ1-6	.	CASSLNPGNSPLHF	TGTGCCAGCAGCTTGAACCCGGGGAATTCACCCCTCCACTTT
few	TRBV6-5	TRBJ2-3	TRBD2	CASRADQRGAQYF	TGTGCCAGCAGAGCAGACCAGCGGGGCGCGCAGTATTTT
few	TRBV19	TRBJ1-5	.	CASAQGSHQPQHF	TGTGCCAGTGCGCAGGGGTCTCATCAGCCCCAGCATTTT
few	TRBV3-1	TRBJ2-2	.	CASRVTMTDTGELFF	TGTGCCAGCAGGGTGACTATGACTGACACCGGGGAGCTGTTTTTT
.	TRBV12-3/TRBV12-4	TRBJ2-3	.	CASSFASRTDTQYF	TGTGCCAGCAGTTTCGCCAGCCGCACAGATACGCAGTATTTT
many	TRBV7-2	TRBJ1-5	.	CASSQSRNQPQHF	TGTGCCAGCAGCCAATCCCGCAATCAGCCCCAGCATTTT
many	TRBV7-9	TRBJ2-3	.	CASSPRDSDADTQYF	TGTGCCAGCAGCCCCCGGGACTCGGACGCAGATACGCAGTATTTT
few	TRBV28	TRBJ2-5	.	CASSFQRAGGSETQYF	TGTGCCAGCAGTTTCCAAAGGGCCGGCGGTTCAGAGACCCAGTACTTC
few	TRBV25-1	TRBJ1-2	TRBD1	CASSEQGAYYGYTF	TGTGCCAGCAGTGAACAGGGGGCATACTATGGCTACACCTTC
.	TRBV4-3	TRBJ2-1	.	CASSQEPGSTYNEQFF	TGCGCCAGCAGCCAAGAGCCCGGGAGCACCTACAATGAGCAGTTCTTC
.	TRBV18	TRBJ2-1	.	CASSRSTEQFF	TGTGCCAGCTCACGATCGACGGAGCAGTTCTTC
many	TRBV7-2	TRBJ1-1	.	CASSSAGNTEAFF	TGTGCCAGCAGCAGTGCGGGAAACACTGAAGCTTTCTTT
.	TRBV2	TRBJ2-2	TRBD2	CASSDQGLAGSWNTGELFF	TGTGCCAGCAGTGACCAGGGACTAGCGGGATCGTGGAACACCGGGGAGCTGTTTTTT
.	TRBV7-2	TRBJ1-5	.	CASSFDRDPGQPQHF	TGTGCCAGCAGCTTCGACCGGGACCCCGGGCAGCCCCAGCATTTT
many	TRBV5-1	TRBJ2-2	TRBD2	CASSPTTSGDTGELFF	TGCGCCAGCAGCCCGACGACTAGCGGGGACACCGGGGAGCTGTTTTTT
few	TRBV20-1	TRBJ2-2	.	CSARRRAPNTGELFF	TGCAGTGCTAGGCGCAGGGCCCCGAACACCGGGGAGCTGTTTTTT
.	TRBV20-1	TRBJ2-4	TRBD1	CSALDRGRPKNIQYF	TGCAGTGCTCTGGACAGGGGGCGACCCAAAAACATTCAGTACTTC
.	TRBV6-2/TRBV6-3	TRBJ2-7	.	CASLTGRGPGWEQYF	TGTGCCAGCCTTACAGGGCGGGGACCTGGTTGGGAGCAGTACTTC
many	TRBV6-6	TRBJ2-7	TRBD2	CASSPPGTSFSEQYF	TGTGCCAGCAGTCCACCCGGGACTAGTTTTTCCGAGCAGTACTTC
few	TRBV4-3	TRBJ2-3	.	CASSQDQLAPDTQYF	TGCGCCAGCAGCCAAGATCAACTAGCTCCAGATACGCAGTATTTT
.	TRBV7-2	TRBJ2-3	TRBD2	CASSFSGPPTDTQYF	TGTGCCAGCAGCTTTAGCGGGCCCCCCACAGATACGCAGTATTTT
many	TRBV5-1	TRBJ2-3	.	CASSLMGTDTQYF	TGCGCCAGCAGCTTGATGGGCACAGATACGCAGTATTTT
few	TRBV6-2/TRBV6-3	TRBJ2-3	.	CASSYSGSSDTQYF	TGTGCCAGCAGTTACTCTGGGAGCTCAGATACGCAGTATTTT
.	TRBV29-1	TRBJ1-2	TRBD1	CSVGGQGVRGYTF	TGCAGCGTTGGGGGACAGGGGGTTCGTGGCTACACCTTC
few	TRBV11-1	TRBJ1-1	TRBD1	CASSLAGTGNTEAFF	TGTGCCAGCAGCTTAGCCGGGACAGGGAACACTGAAGCTTTCTTT
few	TRBV7-2	TRBJ1-2	.	CASSLAYGTSPYGYTF	TGTGCCAGCAGCTTAGCATACGGGACAAGTCCCTATGGCTACACCTTC
.	TRBV4-3	TRBJ2-2	TRBD2	CASSQDLAGGPWTGELFF	TGCGCCAGCAGCCAAGATCTAGCGGGGGGGCCGTGGACCGGGGAGCTGTTTTTT
.	TRBV6-5	TRBJ1-1	.	CASSEGTGTEAFF	TGTGCCAGCAGTGAAGGGACGGGCACTGAAGCTTTCTTT
.	TRBV11-3	TRBJ2-2	.	CASRKGQGSGPGELFF	TGTGCCAGCAGAAAGGGGCAGGGGAGCGGGCCCGGGGAGCTGTTTTTT
.	TRBV20-1	TRBJ2-3	TRBD2	CSAEPGLATDTQYF	TGCAGTGCTGAACCGGGACTAGCAACAGATACGCAGTATTTT
.	TRBV7-2	TRBJ2-7	TRBD2	CASSLSGGIYEQYF	TGTGCCAGCAGCTTGAGCGGGGGGATTTACGAGCAGTACTTC
few	TRBV7-3	TRBJ2-5	TRBD2	CASSRGSTETQYF	TGTGCCAGCAGCCGCGGGAGTACAGAGACCCAGTACTTC
many	TRBV12-3/TRBV12-4	TRBJ1-5	.	CASSLDSQKPQHF	TGTGCCAGCAGTCTAGACAGCCAAAAGCCCCAGCATTTT
few	TRBV7-8	TRBJ1-2	TRBD1	CASSPERGLGGYTF	TGTGCCAGCAGCCCCGAGAGGGGGCTCGGCGGCTACACCTTC
few	TRBV20-1	TRBJ2-1	.	CSAAVNNEQFF	TGCAGTGCTGCCGTCAACAATGAGCAGTTCTTC
many	TRBV7-9	TRBJ2-2	.	CASSAQGFGELFF	TGTGCCAGCAGCGCACAGGGTTTTGGGGAGCTGTTTTTT
.	TRBV5-1	TRBJ1-1	TRBD1	CASSLVYRGHPEAFF	TGCGCCAGCAGCTTGGTGTACAGGGGGCATCCTGAAGCTTTCTTT
.	TRBV11-2	TRBJ1-3	.	CASSLELPTVSGNTIYF	TGTGCCAGCAGCTTAGAACTCCCGACCGTCTCTGGAAACACCATATATTTT
.	TRBV7-9	TRBJ1-1	.	CASSSAAGVRTMNTEAFF	TGTGCCAGCAGCTCAGCAGCAGGGGTAAGAACCATGAACACTGAAGCTTTCTTT
few	TRBV2	TRBJ2-4	TRBD2	CASSVGAGGYIQYF	TGTGCCAGCAGTGTTGGAGCGGGGGGATACATTCAGTACTTC
few	TRBV18	TRBJ2-3	TRBD2	CASSPLAGGSDTQYF	TGTGCCAGCTCACCATTAGCGGGGGGTTCGGATACGCAGTATTTT
.	TRBV28	TRBJ1-1	.	CASRNVGTANTEAFF	TGTGCCAGCAGAAACGTCGGGACGGCCAACACTGAAGCTTTCTTT
few	TRBV12-3/TRBV12-4	TRBJ2-7	.	CASRPDSYEQYF	TGTGCCAGCAGACCGGACTCTTACGAGCAGTACTTC
.	TRBV4-3	TRBJ2-7	.	CASSQEGRNKQYF	TGCGCCAGCAGCCAGGAGGGGAGGAACAAGCAGTACTTC
few	TRBV7-9	TRBJ2-4	TRBD2	CASTIGTSGGEIAKNIQYF	TGTGCCAGCACCATTGGGACTAGCGGGGGGGAAATAGCCAAAAACATTCAGTACTTC
.	TRBV6-5	TRBJ2-7	.	CASSYELTGIDEQYF	TGTGCCAGCAGTTATGAACTAACAGGGATCGACGAGCAGTACTTC